These 10 T cell receptor beta chains share one sample of origin, sequenced in a study of shared clonotypes between healthy human individuals. Some clones are missing from TCRdb's copy, which holds only in-frame ones; the method was immunoSEQ multiplex PCR. This sample yields about 2.4 million clones, of which approximately 93% are seen a single time; about 0.38% belongs to the top ten. The material sequenced was naive CD4+ T cells from PBMCs. Subset here: CD45RA+ positively selected. These TCRs come from a man in his late teens or twenties in good health. Some clones in this sample may be carry-over from other donors' samples.

The chain joins TRBV15 to TRBJ2-3; TRBD1 or TRBD2 may be the D gene (5 bases each). CDR1 LNHNV and CDR2 YYDKDF come from the germline V gene (reference sequence). This CDR3 has 12 residues. Deletions cut 9 bases from V and 2 bases from J, with 9 bases between. CDR3 residues: CATGTNTDTQYF. The CDR3 DNA is TGTGCCACGGGGACCAACACAGATACGCAGTATTTT.

The V gene is TRBV25-1, the J gene TRBJ2-5; a weak D match, TRBD2 (6 bases). The CDR3 sequence is 13 residues long. Germline V gene sequence: CDR1 MGHDK, CDR2 SYGVNS. Trimming removed 7 bases from V and 4 bases from J, with 13 bases in between. CDR3 in amino acids: CASTPGGRETQYF. The CDR3 region has the DNA TGTGCCAGCACCCCCGGGGGTAGAGAGACCCAGTACTTC. Using reference TRBV25-1 and TRBJ2-5 for the parts outside the CDR3, the full variable domain is EADIYQTPRYLVIGTGKKITLECSQTMGHDKMYWYQQDPGMELHLIHYSYGVNSTEKGDLSSESTVSRIRTEHFPLTLESARPSHTSQYLCASTPGGRETQYFGPGTRLLVL.

CDR3 amino acids: CASSAQGSGANVLTF. Written as DNA, the CDR3 is TGTGCCAGCAGTGCCCAGGGCTCTGGGGCCAACGTCCTGACTTTC. The V gene is TRBV11-2, the J gene TRBJ2-6; TRBD1 might be the D (5 bases). The CDR3 has 15 amino acids. V shed 6 bases and J shed 0 bases, with 9 bases lying between them. Germline CDR1 and CDR2: SGHAT and FQNNGV. Full variable domain (remainder filled in from reference TRBV11-2 and TRBJ2-6): EAGVAQSPRYKIIEKRQSVAFWCNPISGHATLYWYQQILGQGPKLLIQFQNNGVVDDSQLPKDRFSAERLKGVDSTLKIQPAKLEDSAVYLCASSAQGSGANVLTFGAGSRLTVL.

The V call is TRBV5-6, the J call TRBJ1-4; D is unresolved. Trimming took 1 base from V and 4 from J, leaving 8 bases between them. The germline V gene encodes CDR1 SGHDT and CDR2 YYEEEE. The CDR3 sequence is 14 residues long. Here the CDR3 reads CASSLKHFNEKLFF. The CDR3 region has the DNA TGTGCCAGCAGCTTGAAACACTTTAATGAAAAACTGTTTTTT.

The CDR3 coding sequence is TGTGCCAGCAGCTCACCCCCCGGGACAGGGGGACCAGATACGCAGTATTTT. Encoded protein: CASSSPPGTGGPDTQYF. The genes are TRBV7-9 and TRBJ2-3; 11 nucleotides match TRBD1. The CDR3 has 17 residues. The V and J ends lost 4 bases and 4 bases, in that order; junction bases with no gene match: 10. Germline CDR1 and CDR2: SEHNR and FQNEAQ (reference sequence). The full variable domain, its missing parts supplied by reference TRBV7-9 and TRBJ2-3, is DTGVSQNPRHKITKRGQNVTFRCDPISEHNRLYWYRQTLGQGPEFLTYFQNEAQLEKSRLLSDRFSAERPKGSFSTLEIQRTEQGDSAMYLCASSSPPGTGGPDTQYFGPGTRLTVL.

The chain has TRBV5-1 and TRBJ2-3; 8 positions agree with TRBD2. Losses at the gene ends were 2 bases for V and 4 bases for J; bases not matched to a gene: 9. This CDR3 has 16 amino acids. Germline V lookup: CDR1 SGHRS, CDR2 YFSETQ. CDR3 sequence: CASSFKAGVSADTQYF. DNA for the CDR3: TGCGCCAGCAGCTTCAAAGCGGGAGTGTCCGCAGATACGCAGTATTTT.

The V gene is TRBV19, the J gene TRBJ1-5; 7 nucleotides agree with TRBD1. Unmatched junction bases numbered 7, after V lost 5 bases and J lost 6 bases. The V gene's germline CDR1 is LNHDA and CDR2 SQIVND (reference sequence). This CDR3 spans 14 amino acids. The CDR3 bases are TGTGCCAGTAGTCGACAGGGTGACACTCAGCCCCAGCATTTT. It yields the protein CASSRQGDTQPQHF.

Regarding this clone: This sample also contains other DNA sequences that code for the same CDR3. The J gene is TRBJ2-6, the V gene TRBV30; D is unclear. The V end was cut by 0 bases, the J end by 4 bases, with 4 bases between. The germline V gene encodes CDR1 GTSNPN and CDR2 SVGIG (reference sequence). The CDR3 is 13 residues long. The CDR3 coding sequence is TGTGCCTGGAGTGTACCCGGGGCCAACGTCCTGACTTTC. Translating it yields CAWSVPGANVLTF.

This chain connects TRBV5-6 to TRBJ1-2; 9 nucleotides agree with TRBD1. Germline V gene sequence: CDR1 SGHDT, CDR2 YYEEEE. This CDR3 comprises 15 residues. V lost 4 bases, J lost 7 bases, and 11 bases stayed unmatched. The CDR3: CASSIPGQGPPGYTF. DNA for the CDR3: TGTGCCAGCAGCATTCCGGGACAGGGACCTCCTGGCTACACCTTC. Filled out from reference TRBV5-6 and TRBJ1-2, the complete variable domain reads DAGVTQSPTHLIKTRGQQVTLRCSPKSGHDTVSWYQQALGQGPQFIFQYYEEEERQRGNFPDRFSGHQFPNYSSELNVNALLLGDSALYLCASSIPGQGPPGYTFGSGTRLTVV.

This clone was observed once. The rearrangement joins TRBV10-3 to TRBJ1-6; no clear D. Germline CDR1 reads ENHRY; CDR2 reads SYGVKD. The CDR3 has 15 residues. Deletions cut 0 bases from V and 6 bases from J, with 9 bases between. CDR3 nucleotide sequence: TGTGCCATCAGTGAGTCAGTCGTCCTTAATTCACCCCTCCACTTT. Encoded protein: CAISESVVLNSPLHF.